What follows are 7 T cell receptor beta chains derived from one specimen sequenced in a study of blood T cell repertoires in COVID-19 (dated by TCRdb to 2020 to 2022). Library creation used the immunoSEQ multiplex PCR assay. The clones in this table, taken by TCRdb from immuneACCESS, are in-frame only. Not every clone is retained; where verified, under half of the shortfall comes from an unresolved V gene, and the cause of the rest is unknown. For this sample there are 250,000 to 350,000 clones; about 88% appear just once. The ten largest clones add up to roughly an eighth of the sample. Sequencing was done on a sample of peripheral blood. The receptors come from an older woman with acute or convalescent COVID-19.

This clone has a single count. The chain couples TRBV7-9 to TRBJ2-7; 7 bases agree with TRBD1. Germline CDR1 SEHNR, CDR2 FQNEAQ (reference sequence). The CDR3 is 14 amino acids. After removal of 3 bases from V and 1 base from J, the junction contained 3 bases not matched to a gene. CDR3 bases: TGTGCCAGCAGCTTGGAACAGGGGTCCTACGAGCAGTACTTC. Its protein product is CASSLEQGSYEQYF.

This clone was seen just once. The chain combines TRBV12-2 with TRBJ1-1; TRBD1 is the table's D call, not checked against the DNA. TRBV12-2 is recorded as a pseudogene. This CDR3 region has 15 residues. The chain's CDR3 is CASRLGADRNTEAFF. The CDR3 region has the DNA TGTGCAAGTCGCTTAGGCGCCGACAGGAACACTGAAGCTTTCTTT.

The chain recombines TRBV5-1 with TRBJ1-1; TRBD1 aligns across 8 bases. After removal of 3 bases from V and 4 bases from J, the junction contained 2 bases not matched to a gene. The CDR3 has 13 amino acids. Germline assignment: CDR1 SGHRS and CDR2 YFSETQ. The CDR3 spells CASSWTGITEAFF. As DNA, the CDR3 is TGCGCCAGCAGCTGGACAGGGATCACTGAAGCTTTCTTT.

The chain couples TRBV21-1 to TRBJ1-1; whether TRBD1, the table's D call, matches the DNA was not checked. TRBV21-1 is listed as a pseudogene. The CDR3 has 15 residues. The CDR3 DNA is TGTGCCAGCAGCAAAGGATCGACAGGGAACACTGAAGCTTTCTTT. It translates to CASSKGSTGNTEAFF.

This chain links TRBV12-3 or TRBV12-4 with TRBJ1-5; D possibly corresponds to TRBD1 (6 bases). Trimming removed 6 bases at V and 11 bases at J, with 17 bases between. The CDR3 runs to 13 residues. The CDR3 DNA is TGTGCCAGCAGCTTCCAGCGCAAGGGGGCCCAGCATTTT. Its protein product is CASSFQRKGAQHF.

The rearrangement links TRBV7-8 to TRBJ2-7, with TRBD1 matching 7 bases. The V gene's germline CDR1 is SGHVS and CDR2 FQNEAQ. V shed 0 bases and J 4 bases; nucleotides not matched to a gene: 3. The CDR3 is 14 residues long. CDR3 residues: CASSLARGWYEQYF. CDR3 DNA: TGTGCCAGCAGCTTAGCCAGGGGGTGGTACGAGCAGTACTTC. The whole variable domain, remainder taken from reference TRBV7-8 and TRBJ2-7, is GAGVSQSPRYKVAKRGQDVALRCDPISGHVSLFWYQQALGQGPEFLTYFQNEAQLDKSGLPSDRFFAERPEGSVSTLKIQRTQQEDSAVYLCASSLARGWYEQYFGPGTRLTVT.

V gene TRBV5-1 combines with J gene TRBJ2-2, with TRBD2 identical over 8 bases. The trim removed 4 bases at V and 0 bases at J, leaving 14 bases unmatched. CDR1 is SGHRS and CDR2 is YFSETQ in the germline V gene. The CDR3 contains 19 residues. The CDR3 DNA sequence: TGCGCCAGCAGCCCCCGGTCGTCCAGCGGGGGCGCGAACACCGGGGAGCTGTTTTTT. Translated, it gives CASSPRSSSGGANTGELFF. Full variable domain (outside the CDR3, taken from reference TRBV5-1 and TRBJ2-2): KAGVTQTPRYLIKTRGQQVTLSCSPISGHRSVSWYQQTPGQGLQFLFEYFSETQRNKGNFPGRFSGRQFSNSRSEMNVSTLELGDSALYLCASSPRSSSGGANTGELFFGEGSRLTVL.